Shown below are 5 T cell receptor beta chains from a single sample sequenced in a study of T cell changes during pregnancy in multiple sclerosis. The assay was immunoSEQ multiplex PCR, and TCRdb's table has in-frame clones only and misses some. The table shows around 86,000 clones, with approximately 92% occurring only once. This specimen was peripheral blood, taken in the first trimester of pregnancy. The receptor set was obtained from a female donor with multiple sclerosis, enrolled in a pregnancy study.

This rearrangement joins TRBV6-5 to TRBJ1-2; TRBD1 aligns across 9 bases. V gave up 6 bases and J gave up 7 bases; unmatched junction bases: 9. There are 14 residues in the CDR3. Germline CDR1 and CDR2: MNHEY and SVGAGI. The CDR3 coding sequence is TGTGCCAGCAGAATACAGGGGGCCCTCGGTGGCTACACCTTC. Translating it yields CASRIQGALGGYTF.

The V gene is TRBV27, the J gene TRBJ1-5; 12 bases are a match to TRBD1. V shed 3 bases and J 6 bases; nucleotides not matched to a gene: 6. Germline assignment: CDR1 MNHEY and CDR2 SMNVEV (reference sequence). The CDR3 covers 16 residues. The CDR3 DNA reads TGTGCCAGCAGTTTGTACCGGGACAGGGGGCCTCAGCCCCAGCATTTT. It translates to CASSLYRDRGPQPQHF.

The chain joins TRBV27 to TRBJ1-2, with TRBD1 matching 8 bases. The length of the CDR3 is 14 residues. After removal of 3 bases from V and 6 bases from J, the junction contained 6 bases not matched to a gene. Germline V lookup: CDR1 MNHEY, CDR2 SMNVEV (reference sequence). In DNA, the CDR3 is TGTGCCAGCAGTTTTTCAGGGGGCTTTGATGGCTACACCTTC. Protein sequence: CASSFSGGFDGYTF.

The chain is built from TRBV6-1 and TRBJ1-3; 8 nucleotides agree with TRBD1. The ends lost 8 bases at V and 3 bases at J; junction bases unmatched: 3. CDR1 is MNHNS, CDR2 SASEGT, per germline. This CDR3 is 13 amino acids long. CDR3 coding DNA: TGTGCCAGCCACAGGGGGTATGGAAACACCATATATTTT. As protein: CASHRGYGNTIYF.

V usage is TRBV7-8 and J usage is TRBJ2-7, with 7 positions matching TRBD1. The J segment lost 0 bases and the V segment lost 3 bases, leaving 5 bases of the junction unmatched. This CDR3 has 15 amino acids. Germline CDR1 reads SGHVS; CDR2 reads FQNEAQ. The CDR3 here is CASSFGTAGSYEQYF. For the CDR3, the DNA is TGTGCCAGCAGCTTCGGGACAGCCGGCTCCTACGAGCAGTACTTC.